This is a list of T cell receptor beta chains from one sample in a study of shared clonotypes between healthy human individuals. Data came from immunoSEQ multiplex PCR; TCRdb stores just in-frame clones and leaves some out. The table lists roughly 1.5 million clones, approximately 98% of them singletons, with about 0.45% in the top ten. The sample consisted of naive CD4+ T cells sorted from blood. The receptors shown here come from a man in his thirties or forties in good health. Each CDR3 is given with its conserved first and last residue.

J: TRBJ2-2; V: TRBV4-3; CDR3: CASSQEGPNTGELFF
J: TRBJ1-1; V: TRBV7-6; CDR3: CASSLGQRGHTEAFF
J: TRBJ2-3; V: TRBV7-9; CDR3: CASSRTGGQTDTQYF
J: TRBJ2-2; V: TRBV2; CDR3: CASRSGPIRAGELFF
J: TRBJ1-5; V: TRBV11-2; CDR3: CASSLEGGQGGQPQHF
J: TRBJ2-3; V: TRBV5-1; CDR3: CASSLGTGASTDTQYF
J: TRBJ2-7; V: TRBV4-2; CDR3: CASSQVDEQYF
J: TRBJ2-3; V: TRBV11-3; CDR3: CASSLGRDWRTTDTQYF
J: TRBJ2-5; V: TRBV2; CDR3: CASSESGVGFARETQYF
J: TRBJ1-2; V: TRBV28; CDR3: CASSPPLTLGGYTF
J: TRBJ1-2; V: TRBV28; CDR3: CASRQGVRYTF
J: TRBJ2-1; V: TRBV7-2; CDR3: CASSLENRGWAPNEQFF
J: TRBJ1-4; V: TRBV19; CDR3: CASSVKMELFF
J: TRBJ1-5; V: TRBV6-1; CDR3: CASLREPHSNQPQHF
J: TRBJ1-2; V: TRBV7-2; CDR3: CASSSDRGLLMYGYTF
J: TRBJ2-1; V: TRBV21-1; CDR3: CASSKCGPGTGDRRPYNEQFF
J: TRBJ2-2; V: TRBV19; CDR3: CASCGTGGITGELFF
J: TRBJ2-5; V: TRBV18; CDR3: CASSRQSGTGKETQYF
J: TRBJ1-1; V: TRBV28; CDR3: CASSSIIGVMNTEAFF
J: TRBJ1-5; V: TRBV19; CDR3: CASTRYSGNQPQHF
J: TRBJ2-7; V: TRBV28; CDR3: CATQNSGTGLYEQYF
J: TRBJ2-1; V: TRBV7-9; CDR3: CASSFQGRGYNEQFF
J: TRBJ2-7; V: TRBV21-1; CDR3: CASSETRTKAYEQYF
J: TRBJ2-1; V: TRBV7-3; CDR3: CASSRQLSSYNEQFF
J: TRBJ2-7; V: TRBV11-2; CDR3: CASSPLTRRGRYEQYF
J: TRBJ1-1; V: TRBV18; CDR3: CASSPPDRATFEAFF